These T cell receptor beta chains were read from a single sample in a study of a mutant IDH1 vaccine in newly diagnosed glioma. Their target antigens are unknown. The table came from immunoSEQ multiplex PCR; TCRdb's copy has only in-frame clones and leaves some out. This sample yields about 36,000 clones, of which roughly 80% are seen a single time; about an eighth belongs to the top ten. Sequencing was performed on PBMCs, taken from a glioma patient whose treatment included an IDH1 peptide vaccine. The receptors shown here come from a man between 50 and 59 years old with glioma. The CDR3 runs from the conserved cysteine through the conserved F or W. D genes are given only for firm matches. Not all rows give a size; the values are once, few, many and, for expanded clones, a class.

V,J,D,size,CDR3,DNA
TRBV11-2,TRBJ2-1,-,-,CASSSKNLNNEQFF,TGTGCCAGCAGCTCGAAGAATCTAAACAATGAGCAGTTCTTC
TRBV6-1,TRBJ2-7,-,-,CASNRGTYEQYF,TGTGCCAGCAATAGGGGAACGTACGAGCAGTACTTC
TRBV27,TRBJ1-1,-,-,CASTGIGKAFF,TGTGCCAGTACGGGTATCGGGAAAGCTTTCTTT
TRBV6-4,TRBJ2-6,TRBD1,-,CASGISGQGGAGANVLTF,TGTGCCAGCGGTATATCGGGACAGGGAGGCGCTGGGGCCAACGTCCTGACTTTC
TRBV10-2,TRBJ2-3,TRBD1,once,CASSDPTGGADTQYF,TGCGCCAGCAGTGATCCGACAGGGGGGGCAGATACGCAGTATTTT
TRBV2,TRBJ2-7,-,-,CASSQRGGGGEQYF,TGTGCCAGCAGTCAGCGCGGGGGCGGGGGCGAGCAGTACTTC
TRBV19,TRBJ1-5,-,-,CASSIDAGSRRLNQPQHF,TGTGCCAGTAGTATTGATGCAGGGAGTCGGCGGCTGAATCAGCCCCAGCATTTT
TRBV7-8,TRBJ2-7,-,-,CASSPQVLAYEQYF,TGTGCCAGCAGCCCACAGGTTCTGGCCTACGAGCAGTACTTC
TRBV6-6,TRBJ1-2,-,-,CASRAGGAYGYTF,TGTGCCAGCAGGGCCGGGGGGGCCTATGGCTACACCTTC
TRBV27,TRBJ1-6,-,-,CASSGTEHNSPLHF,TGTGCCAGCAGTGGGACGGAACATAATTCACCCCTCCACTTT
TRBV4-3,TRBJ1-1,-,-,CASSLDHYFTEAFF,TGCGCCAGCAGCCTTGACCATTACTTCACTGAAGCTTTCTTT
TRBV7-9,TRBJ2-5,-,-,CASRARGEETQYF,TGTGCCAGCAGGGCACGCGGGGAAGAGACCCAGTACTTC
TRBV11-3,TRBJ2-7,TRBD1,-,CASGTGYEQYF,TGTGCCAGCGGGACAGGCTACGAGCAGTACTTC
TRBV7-8,TRBJ2-1,TRBD2,-,CASSFRRVLAGGLYNEQFF,TGTGCCAGCAGCTTCAGAAGAGTACTTGCGGGAGGGCTCTACAATGAGCAGTTCTTC
TRBV7-2,TRBJ2-5,TRBD2,-,CASSLGGGRETQYF,TGTGCCAGCAGCTTAGGGGGAGGGAGGGAGACCCAGTACTTC
TRBV7-8,TRBJ2-3,-,once,CASSLVREDTQYF,TGTGCCAGCAGCTTAGTCCGTGAAGATACGCAGTATTTT
TRBV28,TRBJ1-2,-,-,CASSLPGEGNYGYTF,TGTGCCAGCAGTTTACCCGGGGAGGGTAACTATGGCTACACCTTC
TRBV9,TRBJ2-1,-,-,CASSISANRDWNEQFF,TGTGCCAGCAGCATTTCCGCTAACAGGGATTGGAATGAGCAGTTCTTC
TRBV6-5,TRBJ1-6,-,-,CASSYGRGSPLHF,TGTGCCAGCAGTTACGGGCGGGGGTCACCCCTCCACTTT
TRBV7-2,TRBJ1-2,-,-,CASSPRATYGYTF,TGTGCCAGCAGCCCCAGGGCGACCTATGGCTACACCTTC
TRBV2,TRBJ1-2,-,-,CATSEANYGYTF,TGTGCCACCTCCGAGGCTAACTATGGCTACACCTTC
TRBV5-1,TRBJ2-3,-,-,CASSRSSGGTDTQYF,TGCGCCAGCAGCCGAAGTTCGGGGGGCACAGATACGCAGTATTTT
TRBV4-3,TRBJ2-7,TRBD2,-,CASSHRLAGAHEQYF,TGCGCCAGCAGCCATAGACTAGCGGGGGCCCACGAGCAGTACTTC
TRBV4-3,TRBJ2-6,TRBD1,once,CASSQGTGSGANVLTF,TGCGCCAGCAGCCAAGGGACAGGCTCTGGGGCCAACGTCCTGACTTTC
TRBV2,TRBJ2-3,-,-,CASISKLTDTQYF,TGTGCCAGCATCAGTAAACTCACAGATACGCAGTATTTT
TRBV5-1,TRBJ2-2,TRBD1,-,CASSSSGTGNTGELFF,TGCGCCAGCAGCTCATCCGGGACAGGGAACACCGGGGAGCTGTTTTTT
TRBV18,TRBJ2-5,-,-,CASSPRGRSETQYF,TGTGCCAGCTCACCACGAGGCAGGTCGGAGACCCAGTACTTC
TRBV19,TRBJ2-7,-,-,CASSIVPGYEQYF,TGTGCCAGTAGTATTGTCCCCGGCTACGAGCAGTACTTC
TRBV10-3,TRBJ1-5,-,-,CAISEVVNQPQHF,TGTGCCATCAGTGAGGTAGTCAATCAGCCCCAGCATTTT
TRBV11-2,TRBJ1-1,-,-,CASSLALNTEAFF,TGTGCCAGCAGCTTAGCTTTGAACACTGAAGCTTTCTTT
TRBV5-1,TRBJ2-5,-,-,CASSPYQETQYF,TGCGCCAGCAGCCCGTACCAAGAGACCCAGTACTTC
TRBV11-2,TRBJ1-1,-,once,CASSFLSTRSNTEAFF,TGTGCCAGCAGCTTTCTTTCGACACGTAGCAACACTGAAGCTTTCTTT
TRBV7-9,TRBJ2-7,-,once,CASSLAGSYEQYF,TGTGCCAGCAGCTTAGCGGGCTCTTACGAGCAGTACTTC
TRBV5-1,TRBJ2-3,-,-,CASSLTGDWFTDTQYF,TGCGCCAGCAGCTTGACAGGGGACTGGTTCACAGATACGCAGTATTTT
TRBV10-3,TRBJ1-2,-,-,CAISDSTVNYGYTF,TGTGCCATCAGTGACTCGACAGTTAACTATGGCTACACCTTC
TRBV5-1,TRBJ1-1,-,-,CASSPRRYDRSGEAFF,TGCGCCAGCAGCCCCCGAAGATACGACCGCTCTGGTGAAGCTTTCTTT
TRBV5-4,TRBJ2-7,-,-,CASSFHGPSYEQYF,TGTGCCAGCAGCTTTCATGGACCTTCCTACGAGCAGTACTTC
TRBV27,TRBJ1-5,TRBD1,-,CASWDRGHQPQHF,TGTGCCAGCTGGGACAGGGGGCATCAGCCCCAGCATTTT
TRBV19,TRBJ2-1,TRBD2,-,CASTSGRINEQFF,TGTGCCAGTACCAGCGGGAGGATTAATGAGCAGTTCTTC
TRBV19,TRBJ2-7,TRBD1,-,CASSPGQGAYEQYF,TGTGCCAGTTCACCGGGACAGGGGGCGTACGAGCAGTACTTC
TRBV18,TRBJ1-4,-,-,CASSPLPAETTNEKLFF,TGTGCCAGCTCACCCCTCCCGGCTGAAACAACTAATGAAAAACTGTTTTTT
TRBV5-6,TRBJ1-5,-,-,CASSTRVRNQPQHF,TGTGCCAGCAGCACAAGGGTTCGCAATCAGCCCCAGCATTTT
TRBV11-1,TRBJ2-7,TRBD1,once,CASSRGQGASYEQYF,TGTGCCAGCAGCCGGGGACAGGGGGCCTCATACGAGCAGTACTTC
TRBV7-9,TRBJ1-4,-,few,CASSSTGGGEKLFF,TGTGCCAGCAGCTCGACAGGAGGGGGAGAAAAACTGTTTTTT
TRBV6-5,TRBJ1-2,-,-,CASTRRSDYGYTF,TGTGCCAGCACCAGAAGATCTGACTATGGCTACACCTTC
TRBV29-1,TRBJ1-3,TRBD1,-,CSVTTGPGNTIYF,TGCAGCGTGACGACAGGGCCTGGAAACACCATATATTTT
TRBV6-6,TRBJ1-2,-,-,CASTQAYGYTF,TGTGCCAGCACCCAAGCCTATGGCTACACCTTC